The 17 T cell receptor beta chains given below trace back to one sample, sequenced in a study of T cell responses to AZD1222 COVID-19 vaccine. Clones were read by immunoSEQ multiplex PCR, and TCRdb kept only the in-frame ones, dropping some. The sample lists about 84,000 clones; approximately 90% were seen once. The material was peripheral blood, obtained 28 days after the second AZD1222 dose. These TCRs come from an adult who received the AZD1222 COVID-19 vaccine.

The rearrangement links TRBV7-8 to TRBJ2-3; 7 bases map to TRBD2. CDR1 and CDR2 from the germline V gene are SGHVS and FQNEAQ. The V and J ends lost 1 base and 1 base, in that order; junction bases with no gene match: 2. This CDR3 comprises 15 residues. The CDR3 region is CASSLELARTDTQYF. The CDR3 coding sequence is TGTGCCAGCAGCTTAGAACTAGCGCGCACAGATACGCAGTATTTT.

V and J are TRBV7-2 and TRBJ2-7; TRBD1 aligns across 7 bases. Trimming cost V 8 bases and J 1 base; bases outside gene matches: 2. CDR1 and CDR2 (germline): SGHTA, FQGNSA. The CDR3 loop spans 12 amino acids. CDR3 DNA: TGTGCCAGCCCGGGACAGTCCTACGAGCAGTACTTC. It codes for CASPGQSYEQYF.

The sample holds a few counts of this clone. This chain links TRBV19 with TRBJ1-2; unclear D gene. The germline V gene encodes CDR1 LNHDA and CDR2 SQIVND (reference sequence). V was shortened by 0 bases and J by 4 bases, with 15 bases between the two germline ends. The CDR3 has 16 amino acids. CDR3 amino acids: CASSIDRPWASYGYTF. The CDR3, as DNA: TGTGCCAGTAGTATAGATCGTCCATGGGCAAGCTATGGCTACACCTTC.

The chain uses TRBV9 and TRBJ1-4, with 7 bases fitting TRBD1. The CDR3 covers 16 residues. The V gene's germline CDR1 is SGDLS and CDR2 YYNGEE. V was pared by 2 bases and J by 5 bases, with 9 bases of the junction left unmatched. As DNA, the CDR3 is TGTGCCAGCAGCGTCGGTCCGGCAGGGGGAAATGAAAAACTGTTTTTT. It specifies CASSVGPAGGNEKLFF. Supplemented by reference TRBV9 and TRBJ1-4, the full variable domain reads DSGVTQTPKHLITATGQRVTLRCSPRSGDLSVYWYQQSLDQGLQFLIQYYNGEERAKGNILERFSAQQFPDLHSELNLSSLELGDSALYFCASSVGPAGGNEKLFFGSGTQLSVL.

This clone was picked up one time. The chain combines TRBV29-1 with TRBJ2-7; D not resolved. The CDR3 extends over 11 amino acids. From germline, CDR1 is SQVTM and CDR2 ANQGSEA. V lost 5 bases and J lost 7, with 12 bases in between. CDR3 sequence (DNA): TGCAGCGTTCTGAATTGGGAAGAGCAGTACTTC. It codes for CSVLNWEEQYF.

V gene TRBV7-2 combines with J gene TRBJ1-2; a weak D match, TRBD1 (6 bases). Looked up from germline, CDR1 is SGHTA and CDR2 is FQGNSA. The CDR3 contains 12 residues. Trimming removed 9 bases at V and 5 bases at J, with 13 bases between. In nucleotides, the CDR3 is TGTGCCAGGACGGACAGCTCATATGGCTACACCTTC. Its protein is CARTDSSYGYTF.

This chain uses TRBV6-4 with TRBJ1-1; perhaps TRBD1 as D (6 bases). Trimming removed 8 bases at V and 1 base at J, with 14 bases between. The CDR3 runs 14 residues. Per germline, CDR1 MRHNA and CDR2 SNTAGT. CDR3 loop: CASAPDRSNTEAFF. CDR3 in DNA: TGTGCCAGCGCCCCGGACAGATCGAACACTGAAGCTTTCTTT.

The CDR3 sequence: CASSYSYRANTF. As DNA, the CDR3 is TGTGCCAGCAGTTACTCGTATCGGGCAAACACCTTC. V usage is TRBV6-2 or TRBV6-3 and J usage is TRBJ1-2; no clear D. Germline values: CDR1 MNHEY, CDR2 SVGEGT. The CDR3 is made up of 12 amino acids. The V end was cut by 0 bases, the J end by 12 bases, with 11 bases between.

The chain employs TRBV19 and TRBJ2-7, with TRBD1 as a possible D gene (5 bases). V dropped 3 bases and J dropped 6 bases, with 15 bases sitting between them. CDR1 is LNHDA and CDR2 is SQIVND in the germline V gene (reference sequence). This CDR3 region has 14 residues. This CDR3 reads CASSMGTGRIEQYF. The DNA of the CDR3 is TGTGCCAGTAGTATGGGAACAGGCCGAATCGAGCAGTACTTC.

The chain couples TRBV4-3 to TRBJ2-1; D is ambiguous. This CDR3 is built from 16 residues. Per germline, CDR1 LGHNA and CDR2 YSLEER. The V and J ends lost 1 base and 3 bases respectively, with 13 bases between them. The CDR3 is CASSQGWESDYNEQFF. The CDR3 DNA reads TGCGCCAGCAGCCAAGGCTGGGAAAGCGACTACAATGAGCAGTTCTTC.

This clone was seen more than once but under ten times. The chain couples TRBV3-1 (or the pseudogene TRBV3-2) to TRBJ1-5; D unclear. The CDR3 is 17 amino acids. Germline-derived CDR1 and CDR2 are LGHDT and YNNKEL (reference sequence). With 0 bases removed from V and 5 bases from J, the gap between germline ends came to 17 bases. The CDR3 coding sequence is TGTGCCAGCAGCCAAGATCCCCGCGTTGCCGGGTATCAGCCCCAGCATTTT. It is translated as CASSQDPRVAGYQPQHF.

The chain links TRBV7-2 to TRBJ2-3, with 14 bases fitting TRBD2. V lost 5 bases and J lost 6; bases outside the gene matches: 10. The CDR3 spans 17 residues. CDR1 is SGHTA, CDR2 FQGNSA, per germline. The CDR3 DNA follows: TGTGCCAGCAGCCCGGGGACTAGCGGGGGCTACAGGGATACGCAGTATTTT. Protein: CASSPGTSGGYRDTQYF.

With regard to this clone: At one of its ends the junction is not consistent with the germline gene, which may arise from a read error. This chain uses TRBV12-3 or TRBV12-4 with TRBJ2-7; 7 nucleotides match TRBD1. The CDR3 has 11 residues. The CDR3 bases are TGTGCCAGCAGCCGAGGACAGGTTGGAGCCTTC. Translation: CASSRGQVGAF.

As for this clone: Mismatch with germline at one junction end may stem from a read error. The chain carries TRBV7-2 and TRBJ2-5; 12 bases match TRBD2. The germline V gene has CDR1 SGHTA and CDR2 FQGNSA. The CDR3 totals 15 residues. In DNA form, the CDR3 reads TGTGCCAGCAGCCTAGCGGGGGGGATCCAAGAGACCCAGTACTTC. It is translated as CASSLAGGIQETQYF.

The chain employs TRBV30 and TRBJ2-1, with TRBD1 matching over 7 bases. The CDR3 covers 14 residues. J was trimmed by 4 bases and V by 3 bases; bases with no gene match: 6. Germline CDR1 reads GTSNPN; CDR2 reads SVGIG (reference sequence). CDR3 DNA: TGTGCCTGGAGAAACAGGGGAAGTTACAATGAGCAGTTCTTC. This sequence encodes CAWRNRGSYNEQFF.

The chain is built from TRBV20-1 and TRBJ2-3; D gene uncertain. This CDR3 has 11 residues. With 3 bases removed from V and 6 bases from J, the gap between germline ends came to 7 bases. Per germline, CDR1 DFQATT and CDR2 SNEGSKA (reference sequence). CDR3 sequence: CSARRSDTQYF. CDR3 DNA: TGCAGTGCTAGGAGGTCGGATACGCAGTATTTT.

J is TRBJ2-3 and V is TRBV9, with a tentative D call TRBD1 (6 bases). V shed 2 bases and J shed 4 bases, with 17 bases lying between them. The CDR3 is made up of 16 amino acids. CDR1 is SGDLS and CDR2 is YYNGEE in the germline V gene. As DNA, the CDR3 is TGTGCCAGCAGCGTCGCTTTCGATGGGGGCCCAGATACGCAGTATTTT. It yields the protein CASSVAFDGGPDTQYF.